Below, 9 T cell receptor beta chains from the same sample are listed, as sequenced in a study of OX40 agonist ivuxolimab in advanced cancers. Sequencing was performed with immunoSEQ multiplex PCR; in TCRdb, only in-frame clones are kept and a portion is missing. The repertoire holds 70,000 or so clones, with about nine tenths as singletons. The sequenced sample was CD4+ or CD8+ T cells sorted from blood, obtained in a trial of the OX40 agonist ivuxolimab. Receptors were obtained from an adult with an advanced solid tumor such as melanoma, head and neck, liver or kidney cancer.

CDR3 in amino acids: CASSQGEYEQYF. The CDR3 DNA reads as TGTGCCAGCAGCCAAGGGGAATACGAGCAGTACTTC. The V call is TRBV11-3, the J call TRBJ2-7, with D possibly TRBD1 on 5 matching bases. The CDR3 is 12 amino acids. V lost 5 bases and J 4 bases, leaving 9 bases between the germline ends. Per the germline V gene, CDR1 is SGHNT and CDR2 is YENEEA. Filled out from reference TRBV11-3 and TRBJ2-7, the complete variable domain reads EAGVVQSPRYKIIEKKQPVAFWCNPISGHNTLYWYLQNLGQGPELLIRYENEEAVDDSQLPKDRFSAERLKGVDSTLKIQPAELGDSAVYLCASSQGEYEQYFGPGTRLTVT.

The chain couples TRBV9 to TRBJ2-1; 8 bases are shared with TRBD2. The CDR3 has 17 amino acids. V lost 5 bases, J lost 4 bases, and 14 bases stayed unmatched. Germline-derived CDR1 and CDR2 are SGDLS and YYNGEE. The chain's CDR3 is CASSAGTRGGIYNEQFF. The CDR3 DNA follows: TGTGCCAGCAGTGCCGGGACCCGCGGGGGGATATACAATGAGCAGTTCTTC.

This clone was recorded only once. The chain employs TRBV18 and TRBJ2-7; the D is unclear. The CDR3 loop spans 14 amino acids. CDR1 is KGHSH and CDR2 is LQKENI in the germline V gene. Trimming took off 1 base at V and 0 bases at J, with 7 bases between the two ends. The CDR3 region is CASSPRAYSYEQYF. DNA of the CDR3: TGTGCCAGCTCACCACGGGCTTACTCCTACGAGCAGTACTTC.

V usage is TRBV5-5 and J usage is TRBJ1-1, with D uncertain. The CDR3 has 13 residues. V was clipped by 0 bases and J by 1 base, with 4 bases between them. Germline CDR1 SGHKS, CDR2 YYEKEE (reference sequence). DNA of the CDR3: TGTGCCAGCAGCTTGGGGCCGAACACTGAAGCTTTCTTT. Translation gives CASSLGPNTEAFF.

The V and J genes are TRBV18 and TRBJ2-7; 12 bases are a match to TRBD1. Germline V gene data show CDR1 as KGHSH and CDR2 as LQKENI. Trimming took 5 bases from V and 5 from J; bases not matched to a gene: 7. This CDR3 is 15 amino acids long. The CDR3 coding sequence is TGTGCCAGCTCATCGCCCGGGACAGGGGGCGACGAGCAGTACTTC. Translating it yields CASSSPGTGGDEQYF.

The chain has TRBV5-1 and TRBJ1-5; TRBD1 agrees at 8 bases. Trimming took 4 bases from V and 6 from J; bases not matched to a gene: 6. The CDR3 has 14 residues. Looked up from germline, CDR1 is SGHRS and CDR2 is YFSETQ. The CDR3 reads CASSPGQGGQPQHF. As DNA, the CDR3 is TGCGCCAGCAGCCCCGGACAGGGAGGTCAGCCCCAGCATTTT. The full variable domain, with the rest looked up from reference TRBV5-1 and TRBJ1-5, is KAGVTQTPRYLIKTRGQQVTLSCSPISGHRSVSWYQQTPGQGLQFLFEYFSETQRNKGNFPGRFSGRQFSNSRSEMNVSTLELGDSALYLCASSPGQGGQPQHFGDGTRLSIL.

The chain has TRBV5-5 and TRBJ1-2; D may be TRBD1 (5 bases). This CDR3 comprises 16 residues. Looked up from germline, CDR1 is SGHKS and CDR2 is YYEKEE (reference sequence). V lost 0 bases and J 7 bases, leaving 19 bases between the germline ends. The CDR3 DNA is TGTGCCAGCAGCTTGGTCGGGGGACGTAATCCCTCTGGCTACACCTTC. The encoded protein is CASSLVGGRNPSGYTF.

This clone was detected once. This rearrangement joins TRBV5-8 to TRBJ2-2; D remains unclear. Germline CDR1 is SGHTS and CDR2 is YDEGEE. The V end was cut by 4 bases, the J end by 4 bases, with 14 bases between. CDR3 length: 15 amino acids. CDR3 DNA: TGTGCCAGCAGCCCCTATGGATCGGGCACCGGGGAGCTGTTTTTT. Protein: CASSPYGSGTGELFF.

The genes are TRBV7-8 and TRBJ2-7, with TRBD1 identical over 9 bases. J gave up 5 bases and V 5 bases, and 10 bases lay outside the gene matches. From germline, CDR1 is SGHVS and CDR2 FQNEAQ. The CDR3 extends over 15 amino acids. CDR3 loop: CASSPRRQGGDEQYF. The CDR3 region has the DNA TGTGCCAGCAGCCCCCGGCGACAGGGGGGCGACGAGCAGTACTTC.